The 18 T cell receptor beta chains reported below all come from one sample, sequenced in a study of T cell changes during pregnancy in multiple sclerosis. Libraries were prepared by immunoSEQ multiplex PCR; TCRdb keeps only in-frame clonotypes and omits some of them. This table holds around 49,000 clones, roughly 91% found once. Sequences were derived from CD4+ T cells from peripheral blood mononuclear cells, sampled after pregnancy. These receptor sequences come from a female donor in good health, enrolled as a control in a pregnancy study.

The chain combines TRBV30 with TRBJ1-6; 8 bases are a match to TRBD1. The V gene's germline CDR1 is GTSNPN and CDR2 SVGIG (reference sequence). The CDR3 runs 14 residues. CDR3 sequence reads: CAGGQGANNSPLHF. As DNA, the CDR3 is TGTGCTGGGGGTCAGGGGGCGAATAATTCACCCCTCCACTTT.

The CDR3 bases are TGTGCCAGCTCAACAGGGTCAGATACGCAGTATTTT. Translated, it gives CASSTGSDTQYF. The gene calls are TRBV18 and TRBJ2-3, with a possible D match to TRBD1 (6 bases). The length of the CDR3 is 12 residues. CDR1 is KGHSH and CDR2 is LQKENI in the germline V gene. Trimming shortened V by 5 bases and J by 4 bases, and 7 bases separated the two germline ends.

This chain links TRBV2 with TRBJ1-4, with D possibly TRBD1 on 6 matching bases. Trimming shortened V by 6 bases and J by 0 bases, and 14 bases separated the two germline ends. In germline, CDR1 is SNHLY, CDR2 FYNNEI. CDR3 length equals 16 residues. CDR3 nucleotide sequence: TGTGCCAGCAGGCACGGACAGACTGCAACTAATGAAAAACTGTTTTTT. Translating gives CASRHGQTATNEKLFF.

CDR3 sequence reads: CASKTGLYEQYF. The CDR3 nucleotides read TGTGCCAGCAAAACAGGGTTGTACGAGCAGTACTTC. The chain uses TRBV28 and TRBJ2-7, with D possibly matching TRBD1 (6 bases). V lost 7 bases, J lost 4 bases, and 11 bases lay in between. Per germline, CDR1 MDHEN and CDR2 SYDVKM. This CDR3 comprises 12 residues.

The DNA of the CDR3 is TGTGCCAGCAGTGTGGCGGGAGGGTACGAGCAGTACTTC. Translation: CASSVAGGYEQYF. The chain carries TRBV2 and TRBJ2-7; 9 bases align to TRBD2. CDR3 length: 13 residues. With 4 bases clipped from V and 4 bases from J, the junction kept 2 bases outside the gene matches. The V gene's germline CDR1 is SNHLY and CDR2 FYNNEI.

The chain is built from TRBV4-2 and TRBJ1-3, with no clear D. There are 11 residues in the CDR3. Germline V CDR1 and CDR2: LGHNA, YNFKEQ. V shed 0 bases and J shed 11 bases, with 5 bases lying between them. The DNA for the CDR3 is TGTGCCAGCAGCCAAGACACTTCCATATATTTT. As protein: CASSQDTSIYF.

A word on this clone: Compared with germline, one end of the junction differs, possibly owing to a read error. The rearrangement links TRBV5-8 to TRBJ1-2; no clear D. Germline CDR1 is SGHTS and CDR2 is YDEGEE. This CDR3 comprises 11 residues. The CDR3 bases are TGTGCCAGCAGCTTGGCCGGGAGACATTACTTC. It encodes CASSLAGRHYF.

This clone has a single count. V usage is TRBV5-1 and J usage is TRBJ2-5, with 14 bases that match TRBD2. Looked up from germline, CDR1 is SGHRS and CDR2 is YFSETQ. The CDR3 is 18 amino acids. V shed 7 bases, J shed 1 base, and the junction held 12 bases outside the gene matches. The CDR3 is CASAPGLAGARSQETQYF. The CDR3 nucleotides are TGCGCCAGCGCCCCGGGACTAGCGGGAGCCAGATCCCAAGAGACCCAGTACTTC.

V gene TRBV15 combines with J gene TRBJ2-7; D possibly corresponds to TRBD2 (5 bases). Germline CDR1 is LNHNV and CDR2 is YYDKDF (reference sequence). The CDR3 runs to 17 residues. The germline V and J ends were trimmed by 0 bases and 0 bases, with 15 bases remaining between them. The CDR3 DNA reads TGTGCCACCAGCAGAGATGGAGCGGCAGATACCTCCTACGAGCAGTACTTC. It specifies CATSRDGAADTSYEQYF. Full variable domain (missing parts from reference TRBV15 and TRBJ2-7): DAMVIQNPRYQVTQFGKPVTLSCSQTLNHNVMYWYQQKSSQAPKLLFHYYDKDFNNEADTPDNFQSRRPNTSFCFLDIRSPGLGDTAMYLCATSRDGAADTSYEQYFGPGTRLTVT.

This chain joins TRBV19 and TRBJ1-4; 9 bases map to TRBD1. Looked up from germline, CDR1 is LNHDA and CDR2 is SQIVND (reference sequence). The CDR3 is made up of 17 amino acids. Unmatched junction bases numbered 13, after V lost 4 bases and J lost 7 bases. The CDR3 nucleotides are TGTGCCAGTAGTACCGGACAGGGGTCGTTATCGGGTGAAAAACTGTTTTTT. Protein: CASSTGQGSLSGEKLFF.

The chain links TRBV11-2 to TRBJ1-2, with D possibly being TRBD1 (5 bases). The CDR3 is 14 amino acids. Germline lookup yields CDR1 SGHAT and CDR2 FQNNGV. V lost 3 bases and J lost 4, with 12 bases in between. CDR3 loop: CASSLDGGGYGYTF. The CDR3, as DNA: TGTGCCAGCAGCTTGGACGGCGGGGGCTATGGCTACACCTTC. The full variable domain, in which reference TRBV11-2 and TRBJ1-2 provide the parts outside the CDR3, is EAGVAQSPRYKIIEKRQSVAFWCNPISGHATLYWYQQILGQGPKLLIQFQNNGVVDDSQLPKDRFSAERLKGVDSTLKIQPAKLEDSAVYLCASSLDGGGYGYTFGSGTRLTVV.

The CDR3 loop reads CASSLGAMGPTDTQYF. CDR3 nucleotide sequence: TGCGCCAGCAGCTTGGGGGCAATGGGCCCCACAGATACGCAGTATTTT. The gene calls are TRBV5-1 and TRBJ2-3; D call uncertain. Trimming cost V 0 bases and J 2 bases, with 13 bases left between them. Germline loops: CDR1 SGHRS, CDR2 YFSETQ. The CDR3 covers 16 residues.

The chain couples TRBV5-1 to TRBJ2-3; 8 bases line up with TRBD2. Germline assignment: CDR1 SGHRS and CDR2 YFSETQ. The V and J ends lost 3 bases and 1 base, in that order; junction bases with no gene match: 1. The CDR3 is made up of 14 amino acids. The CDR3 coding sequence is TGCGCCAGCAGCTCGGGAGGGGGCACAGATACGCAGTATTTT. It encodes CASSSGGGTDTQYF.

The chain combines TRBV20-1 with TRBJ2-1; D may be TRBD2 (6 bases). Germline CDR1 and CDR2: DFQATT and SNEGSKA (reference sequence). V lost 6 bases to trimming and J lost 13 bases, with 16 bases between them. This CDR3 comprises 11 residues. The chain's CDR3 is CSAGTAGPQFF. The DNA for the CDR3 is TGCAGTGCGGGGACGGCGGGGCCTCAGTTCTTC.

This clone is a singleton in its sample. The chain links TRBV2 to TRBJ1-1, with D unclear. V gave up 5 bases and J gave up 2 bases, with 9 bases separating them. Germline loops: CDR1 SNHLY, CDR2 FYNNEI. The CDR3 loop spans 13 amino acids. The CDR3 DNA reads TGTGCCAGCAGTCCGGAGGTCAACACTGAAGCTTTCTTT. Translation gives CASSPEVNTEAFF. Full variable domain (outside the CDR3, taken from reference TRBV2 and TRBJ1-1): EPEVTQTPSHQVTQMGQEVILRCVPISNHLYFYWYRQILGQKVEFLVSFYNNEISEKSEIFDDQFSVERPDGSNFTLKIRSTKLEDSAMYFCASSPEVNTEAFFGQGTRLTVV.

This clone was seen more than once but under ten times. DNA for the CDR3: TGTGCCAGCAGCTCATTGAGCGGAAACACCATATATTTT. Its protein is CASSSLSGNTIYF. V usage is TRBV27 and J usage is TRBJ1-3; D unresolved. Germline V gene data show CDR1 as MNHEY and CDR2 as SMNVEV (reference sequence). This CDR3 contains 13 residues. Trimming took off 6 bases at V and 4 bases at J, with 10 bases between the two ends.

The CDR3 spells CASSRREGVYEKLFF. CDR3 coding DNA: TGTGCCAGCAGCCGTCGGGAGGGAGTATATGAAAAACTGTTTTTT. This chain connects TRBV11-2 to TRBJ1-4; no reliable D call. The CDR3 sequence is 15 residues long. V shed 5 bases and J shed 6 bases, with 16 bases lying between them. Germline V gene sequence: CDR1 SGHAT, CDR2 FQNNGV.

This clone has a single count. The chain couples TRBV5-1 to TRBJ2-1; 12 nucleotides agree with TRBD2. The germline V gene encodes CDR1 SGHRS and CDR2 YFSETQ. Losses at the gene ends were 2 bases for V and 8 bases for J; bases not matched to a gene: 8. The CDR3 runs 16 residues. CDR3 sequence: CASSLTGTSGSYEQFF. The CDR3 DNA reads TGCGCCAGCAGCTTAACCGGGACTAGCGGGTCATATGAGCAGTTCTTC.